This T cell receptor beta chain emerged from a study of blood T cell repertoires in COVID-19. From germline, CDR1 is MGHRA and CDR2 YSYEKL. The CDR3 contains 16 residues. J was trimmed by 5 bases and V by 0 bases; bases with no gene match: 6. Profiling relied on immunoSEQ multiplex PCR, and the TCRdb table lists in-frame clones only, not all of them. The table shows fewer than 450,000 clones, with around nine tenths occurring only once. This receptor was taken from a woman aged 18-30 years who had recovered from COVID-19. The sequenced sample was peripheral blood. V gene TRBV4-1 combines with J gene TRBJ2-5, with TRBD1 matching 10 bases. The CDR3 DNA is TGCGCCAGCAGCCAAGACGGGACAGGGGTCGGTGAGACCCAGTACTTC. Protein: CASSQDGTGVGETQYF.